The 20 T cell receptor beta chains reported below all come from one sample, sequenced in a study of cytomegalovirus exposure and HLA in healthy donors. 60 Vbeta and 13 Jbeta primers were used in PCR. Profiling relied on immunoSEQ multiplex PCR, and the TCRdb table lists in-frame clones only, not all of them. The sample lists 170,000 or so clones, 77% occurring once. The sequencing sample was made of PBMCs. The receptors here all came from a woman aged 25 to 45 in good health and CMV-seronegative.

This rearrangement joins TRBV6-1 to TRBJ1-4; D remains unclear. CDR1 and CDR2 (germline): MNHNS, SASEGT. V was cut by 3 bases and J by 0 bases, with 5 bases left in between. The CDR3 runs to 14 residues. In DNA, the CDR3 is TGTGCCAGCAGTGACAGGCCAACTAATGAAAAACTGTTTTTT. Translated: CASSDRPTNEKLFF.

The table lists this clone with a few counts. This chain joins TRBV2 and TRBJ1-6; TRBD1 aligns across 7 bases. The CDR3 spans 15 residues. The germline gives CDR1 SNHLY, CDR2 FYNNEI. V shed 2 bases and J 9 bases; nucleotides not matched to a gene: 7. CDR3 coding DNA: TGTGCCAGCAGTGAATTGTCACAGGGGAGTTCACCCCTCCACTTT. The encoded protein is CASSELSQGSSPLHF. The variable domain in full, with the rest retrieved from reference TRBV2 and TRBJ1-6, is EPEVTQTPSHQVTQMGQEVILRCVPISNHLYFYWYRQILGQKVEFLVSFYNNEISEKSEIFDDQFSVERPDGSNFTLKIRSTKLEDSAMYFCASSELSQGSSPLHFGNGTRLTVT.

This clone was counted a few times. CDR3 region: CASSITGTASYEQYF. The CDR3 nucleotides are TGTGCCAGCAGCATTACCGGGACAGCATCCTACGAGCAGTACTTC. V is TRBV9 and J is TRBJ2-7; 7 bases are a match to TRBD1. The V and J ends lost 4 bases and 1 base, in that order; junction bases with no gene match: 8. Germline V CDR1 and CDR2: SGDLS, YYNGEE. This CDR3 has 15 residues.

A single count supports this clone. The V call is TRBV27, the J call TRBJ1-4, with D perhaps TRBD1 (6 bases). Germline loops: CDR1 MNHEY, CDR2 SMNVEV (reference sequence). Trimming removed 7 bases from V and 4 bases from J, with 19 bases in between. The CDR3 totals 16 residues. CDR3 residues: CASTRRWGRGNEKLFF. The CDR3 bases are TGTGCCAGCACTAGGAGGTGGGGGCGAGGTAATGAAAAACTGTTTTTT.

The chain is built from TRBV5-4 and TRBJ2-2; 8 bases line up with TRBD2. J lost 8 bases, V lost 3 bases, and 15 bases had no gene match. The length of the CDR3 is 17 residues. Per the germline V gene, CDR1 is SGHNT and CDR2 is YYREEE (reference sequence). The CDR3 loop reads CASSSPSGGGVVGELFF. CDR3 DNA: TGTGCCAGCAGCTCACCTTCGGGGGGGGGCGTCGTAGGGGAGCTGTTTTTT.

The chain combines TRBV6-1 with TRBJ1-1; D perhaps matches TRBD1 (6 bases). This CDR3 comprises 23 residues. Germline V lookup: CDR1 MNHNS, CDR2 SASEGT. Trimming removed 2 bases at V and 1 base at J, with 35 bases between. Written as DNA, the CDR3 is TGTGCCAGCAGTGAACGCCGCGGGAGGGGGATACAAGGGGGACTCGACTGGAACACTGAAGCTTTCTTT. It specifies CASSERRGRGIQGGLDWNTEAFF.

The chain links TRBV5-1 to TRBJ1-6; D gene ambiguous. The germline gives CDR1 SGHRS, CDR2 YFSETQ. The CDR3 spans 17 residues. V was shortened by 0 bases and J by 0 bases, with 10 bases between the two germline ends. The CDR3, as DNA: TGCGCCAGCAGCTTGGTTGGGGAGCCCTCCTATAATTCACCCCTCCACTTT. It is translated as CASSLVGEPSYNSPLHF.

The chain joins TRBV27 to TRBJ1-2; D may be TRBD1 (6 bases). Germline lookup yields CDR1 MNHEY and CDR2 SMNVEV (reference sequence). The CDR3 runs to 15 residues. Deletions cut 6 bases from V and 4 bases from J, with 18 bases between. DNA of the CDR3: TGTGCCAGCAGAAACGCAGTCGGGACACGCTATGGCTACACCTTC. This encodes CASRNAVGTRYGYTF.

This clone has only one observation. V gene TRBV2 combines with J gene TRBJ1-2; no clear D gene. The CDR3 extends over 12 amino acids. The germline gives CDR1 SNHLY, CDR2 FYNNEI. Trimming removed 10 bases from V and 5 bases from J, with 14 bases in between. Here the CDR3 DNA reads TGTGCCACAAAAAACGTAGTTTATGGCTACACCTTC. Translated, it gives CATKNVVYGYTF.

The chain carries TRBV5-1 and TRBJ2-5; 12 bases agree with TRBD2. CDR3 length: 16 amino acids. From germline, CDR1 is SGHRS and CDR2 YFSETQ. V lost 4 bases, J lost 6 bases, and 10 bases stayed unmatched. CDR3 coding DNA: TGCGCCAGCAGCATCCCTAGCGGGGGGGCTGGGAAGACCCAGTACTTC. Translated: CASSIPSGGAGKTQYF.

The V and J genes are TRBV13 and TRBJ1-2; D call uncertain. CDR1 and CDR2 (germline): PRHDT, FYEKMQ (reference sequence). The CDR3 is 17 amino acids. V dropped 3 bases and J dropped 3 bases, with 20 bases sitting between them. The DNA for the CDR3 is TGTGCCAGCAGCTTTCTACATCTAACGGGTCTTGACTATGGCTACACCTTC. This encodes CASSFLHLTGLDYGYTF. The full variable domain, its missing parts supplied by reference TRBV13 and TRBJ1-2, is AAGVIQSPRHLIKEKRETATLKCYPIPRHDTVYWYQQGPGQDPQFLISFYEKMQSDKGSIPDRFSAQQFSDYHSELNMSSLELGDSALYFCASSFLHLTGLDYGYTFGSGTRLTVV.

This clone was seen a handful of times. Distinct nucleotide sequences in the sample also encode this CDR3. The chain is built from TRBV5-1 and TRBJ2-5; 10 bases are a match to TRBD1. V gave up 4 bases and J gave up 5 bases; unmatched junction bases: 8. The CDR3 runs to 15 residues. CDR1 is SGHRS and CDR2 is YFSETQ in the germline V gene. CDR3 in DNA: TGCGCCAGCAGCCGTGGCGACAGGGGGCGGGAGACCCAGTACTTC. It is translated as CASSRGDRGRETQYF.

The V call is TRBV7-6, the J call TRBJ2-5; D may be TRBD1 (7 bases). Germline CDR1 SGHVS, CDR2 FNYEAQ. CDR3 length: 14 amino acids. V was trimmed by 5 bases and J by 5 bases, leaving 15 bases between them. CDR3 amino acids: CASSPFAGQETQYF. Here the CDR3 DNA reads TGTGCCAGCAGCCCTTTTGCGGGACAGGAGACCCAGTACTTC.

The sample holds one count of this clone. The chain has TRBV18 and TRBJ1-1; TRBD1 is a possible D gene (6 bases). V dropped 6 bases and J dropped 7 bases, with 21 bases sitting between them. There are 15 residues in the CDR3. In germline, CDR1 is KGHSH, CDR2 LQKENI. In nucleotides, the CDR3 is TGTGCCAGCTCGTCCCAACAGGGACGAGGCGGTGAAGCTTTCTTT. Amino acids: CASSSQQGRGGEAFF. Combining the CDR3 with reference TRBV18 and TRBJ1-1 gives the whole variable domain NAGVMQNPRHLVRRRGQEARLRCSPMKGHSHVYWYRQLPEEGLKFMVYLQKENIIDESGMPKERFSAEFPKEGPSILRIQQVVRGDSAAYFCASSSQQGRGGEAFFGQGTRLTVV.

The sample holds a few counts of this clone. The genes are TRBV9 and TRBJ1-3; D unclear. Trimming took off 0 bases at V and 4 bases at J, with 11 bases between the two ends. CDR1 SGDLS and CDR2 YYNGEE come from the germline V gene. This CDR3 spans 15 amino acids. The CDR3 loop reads CASSVDALWGNTIYF. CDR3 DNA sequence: TGTGCCAGCAGCGTAGATGCCCTATGGGGAAACACCATATATTTT.

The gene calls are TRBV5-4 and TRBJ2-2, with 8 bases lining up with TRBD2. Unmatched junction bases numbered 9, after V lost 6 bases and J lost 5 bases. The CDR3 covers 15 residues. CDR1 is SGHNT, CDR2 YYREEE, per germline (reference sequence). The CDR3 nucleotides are TGTGCCAGCACCCGGGGGGGGGTTCGGACCGGGGAGCTGTTTTTT. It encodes CASTRGGVRTGELFF.

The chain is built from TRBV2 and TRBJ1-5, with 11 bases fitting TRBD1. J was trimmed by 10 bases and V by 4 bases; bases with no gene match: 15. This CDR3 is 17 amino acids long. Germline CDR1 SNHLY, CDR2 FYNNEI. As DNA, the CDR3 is TGTGCCAGCAGTGTCCGGGACAGGGGGGGCCCGGAGGATCCCCAGCATTTT. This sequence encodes CASSVRDRGGPEDPQHF. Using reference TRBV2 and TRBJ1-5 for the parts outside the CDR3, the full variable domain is EPEVTQTPSHQVTQMGQEVILRCVPISNHLYFYWYRQILGQKVEFLVSFYNNEISEKSEIFDDQFSVERPDGSNFTLKIRSTKLEDSAMYFCASSVRDRGGPEDPQHFGDGTRLSIL.

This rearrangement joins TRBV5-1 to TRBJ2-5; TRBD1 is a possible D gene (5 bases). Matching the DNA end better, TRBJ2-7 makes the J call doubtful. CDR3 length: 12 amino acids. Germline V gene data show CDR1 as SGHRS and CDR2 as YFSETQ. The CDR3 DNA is TGCGCCAGCAGAAGGGGTGCCTACGAGCAGTACTTC. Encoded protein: CASRRGAYEQYF.

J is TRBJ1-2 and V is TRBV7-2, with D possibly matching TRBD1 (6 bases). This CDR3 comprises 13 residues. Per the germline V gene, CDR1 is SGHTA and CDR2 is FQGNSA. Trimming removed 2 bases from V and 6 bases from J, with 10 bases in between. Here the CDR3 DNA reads TGTGCCAGCAGCTTAAGACCAGGGGATGGCTACACCTTC. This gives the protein CASSLRPGDGYTF.

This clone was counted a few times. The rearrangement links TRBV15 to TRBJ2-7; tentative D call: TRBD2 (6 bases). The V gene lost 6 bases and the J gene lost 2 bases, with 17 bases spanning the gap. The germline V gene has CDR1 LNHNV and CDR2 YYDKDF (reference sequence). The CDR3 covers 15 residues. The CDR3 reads CATRASGLSTYEQYF. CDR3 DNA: TGTGCCACCAGAGCTTCGGGACTGAGCACCTACGAGCAGTACTTC.